This TCR beta chain was obtained from a study of cytomegalovirus exposure and HLA in healthy donors. Germline lookup yields CDR1 SGDLS and CDR2 YYNGEE. This CDR3 has 15 residues. The V segment lost 4 bases and the J segment 6 bases; nucleotides outside the gene matches: 9. Profiled with immunoSEQ multiplex PCR; TCRdb holds only in-frame clones, not every one. Among 220,000 or so clones listed, roughly 80% were seen once. J is TRBJ2-2 and V is TRBV9; 7 bases line up with TRBD1. The TCR originated in a woman aged 18 to 35 in good health and CMV-seronegative. The specimen was PBMCs. The CDR3 DNA follows: TGTGCCAGCAGCACAAGACAGGGACGACCCGGGGAGCTGTTTTTT. This sequence encodes CASSTRQGRPGELFF.